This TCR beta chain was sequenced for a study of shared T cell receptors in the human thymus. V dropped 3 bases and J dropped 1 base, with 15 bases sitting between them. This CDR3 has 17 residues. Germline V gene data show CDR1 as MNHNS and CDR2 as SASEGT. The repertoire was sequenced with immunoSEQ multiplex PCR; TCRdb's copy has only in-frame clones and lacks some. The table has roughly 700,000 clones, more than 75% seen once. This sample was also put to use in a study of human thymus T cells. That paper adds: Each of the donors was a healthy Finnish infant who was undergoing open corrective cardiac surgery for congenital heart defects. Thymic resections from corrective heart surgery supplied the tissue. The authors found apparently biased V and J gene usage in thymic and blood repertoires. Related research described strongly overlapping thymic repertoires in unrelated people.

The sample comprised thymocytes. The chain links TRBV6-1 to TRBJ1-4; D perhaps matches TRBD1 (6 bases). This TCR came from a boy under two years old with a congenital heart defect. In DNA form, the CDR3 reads TGTGCCAGCAGTGATCCAGGGGCAGGGGTAACTAATGAAAAACTGTTTTTT. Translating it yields CASSDPGAGVTNEKLFF.